The rows below give T cell receptor beta chains drawn from one sample of a study of prognosis after radiotherapy for stage I lung cancer. Via MiXCR, TCRdb re-called the multiplex PCR reads, giving one row per CDR3 protein. The sample has 45,000 to 70,000 distinct CDR3 sequences, about 30% seen once. Here the sequenced sample was PBMCs, taken before or after stereotactic body radiation therapy (not recorded which). The receptors shown here come from a donor over 45 with non-small cell lung cancer. CDR3s include the opening cysteine and the closing phenylalanine or tryptophan. Each record gives: J gene, clone size, V gene, D gene, CDR3 DNA, CDR3 protein. A D gene is named only where the DNA matches it firmly. Size values are once, few and many counts, or a class for expanded clones, and some rows have none.

>TRBJ2-7|many|TRBV4-2|.
TGTGCCAGCAGCCATACACAGATCCCCTGTGAACTGAAACAGTACTTC
CASSHTQIPCELKQYF
>TRBJ2-4|.|TRBV3-1|.
TGTGCCAGCAGCCGCCTAGGTGGGGGTCAGTACTTC
CASSRLGGGQYF
>TRBJ1-4|many|TRBV2|.
TGTGCCAGAGGGACACGGAATGAAAAACTGTTTTTT
CARGTRNEKLFF
>TRBJ1-1|many|TRBV9|.
TGTGCCAGCAGCGCGGGCCCAGGGAACACTGAAGCTTTCTTT
CASSAGPGNTEAFF
>TRBJ1-2|many|TRBV6-5|.
TGTGCCAGCAGTTACTCACAGAACTATGGCTACACCTTC
CASSYSQNYGYTF
>TRBJ1-2|.|TRBV28|TRBD1
TGTTCCAGGGGGGACAAAGGTCTTGGCTACACCTTC
CSRGDKGLGYTF
>TRBJ1-6|many|TRBV30|TRBD1
TGTGCCCTCGGAGCTAGGGGGCGCGATTCACCCCTCCACTTT
CALGARGRDSPLHF
>TRBJ1-2|many|TRBV2|.
TGTGCCAGCAAAATTCTGAGGGATTATGGCTACACCTTC
CASKILRDYGYTF
>TRBJ2-2|many|TRBV6-1|TRBD1
TGTGCCCATCACCGGGACAGGGGACCTGGGGGGGAGCTGTTTTTT
CAHHRDRGPGGELFF
>TRBJ2-5|many|TRBV6-1|TRBD2
TGTGCCAGCAGTAAAGGACTAGCGGGGTCGGCCCAGTACTTC
CASSKGLAGSAQYF
>TRBJ1-1|.|TRBV5-6|.
TGTGCCAGCAGCTACACTCATGGGGGGCTGGGGAACACTGAAGCTTTCTTT
CASSYTHGGLGNTEAFF
>TRBJ2-5|many|TRBV4-1|.
TGCGCCAGCAGCCAAGAGTACCAAGAGACCCAGTACTTC
CASSQEYQETQYF
>TRBJ2-1|.|TRBV18|TRBD2
TGTGCCAGCTCACCGAGCCCGGGACTAGCAACAAATGAGCAGTTCTTC
CASSPSPGLATNEQFF
>TRBJ1-1|many|TRBV6-4|.
TGTGCCAGCAGTCCGGACAGTAACACTGAAGCTTTCTTT
CASSPDSNTEAFF
>TRBJ2-1|.|TRBV6-2/TRBV6-3|TRBD1
TGTGCCAGCAGTGAAAGGGACAGGCAGGGCAATTATCAGTTCTTC
CASSERDRQGNYQFF
>TRBJ2-4|many|TRBV6-2/TRBV6-3|TRBD1
TGTGCCAGCAGTTTTGCCGGACAGGGGCAAAACATTCAGTACTTC
CASSFAGQGQNIQYF
>TRBJ1-6|many|TRBV11-1|.
TGTGCCAGCAGCTTAGAGCAGAGCCTTTCACCCCTCCACTTT
CASSLEQSLSPLHF
>TRBJ2-2|.|TRBV5-1|.
TGCGCCAGCAGCTTGGGTCGAGGGGCATCCGAGGAGCTGTTTTTT
CASSLGRGASEELFF
>TRBJ1-3|.|TRBV4-1|.
TGCGCCAGCAGCCAAGTCCCTTTAACAGGGTACACCATATATTTT
CASSQVPLTGYTIYF
>TRBJ2-1|.|TRBV6-1|.
TGTGCCAGCTCCCCCGAGGGACGACAATACAATGAGCAGTTCTTC
CASSPEGRQYNEQFF
>TRBJ2-2|.|TRBV6-4|.
TGTGCCAGCAGCACCTGGACAGTGGGCGCGGGGGACACCGGGGAGCTGTTTTTT
CASSTWTVGAGDTGELFF
>TRBJ1-2|many|TRBV20-1|TRBD1
TGCAGTGCTATCCCGGGACAGGGCTACTATGGCTACACCTTC
CSAIPGQGYYGYTF
>TRBJ2-5|many|TRBV30|.
TGTGCCTGGAGTGTAGCCCGGGGAGGATTGGGGACCCAGTACTTC
CAWSVARGGLGTQYF
>TRBJ2-3|many|TRBV24-1|.
TGTGCCACCAGTGATTTGGGGCGGAAGACAGGTGGCGGCACAGATACGCAGTATTTT
CATSDLGRKTGGGTDTQYF
>TRBJ1-5|many|TRBV20-1|.
TGCAGTGCTAGAGTAGGGCGAGGTCAGCCCCAGCATTTT
CSARVGRGQPQHF
>TRBJ2-3|.|TRBV6-1|.
TGTGCCAGCAGATACACCGGGACATGGGTCGCTGAATTGTCAGATACGCAGTATTTT
CASRYTGTWVAELSDTQYF
>TRBJ1-3|many|TRBV30|.
TGTGCCTGGAGCGCGCCAGGTAACTCTGGAAACACCATATATTTT
CAWSAPGNSGNTIYF
>TRBJ2-5|many|TRBV12-3/TRBV12-4|TRBD1
TGTGCCAGCAGTTTAAGAGGGGGCAGCTTGGAGACCCAGTACTTC
CASSLRGGSLETQYF
>TRBJ1-2|many|TRBV5-1|TRBD1
TGCGCCAGCAGCAAACCACCGGGACAGGGGATCTATGGCTACACCTTC
CASSKPPGQGIYGYTF
>TRBJ2-5|.|TRBV20-1|TRBD1
TGCAGTGCTAGTCCAGGGGGAGAGACCCAGTACTTC
CSASPGGETQYF
>TRBJ2-1|many|TRBV2|.
TGTGCCAGCAGTGATTCAGGGCTTTCCTACAATGAGCAGTTCTTC
CASSDSGLSYNEQFF
>TRBJ2-1|many|TRBV11-3|.
TGTGCCAGCAGCTTACGGCCGTACAATGAGCAGTTCTTC
CASSLRPYNEQFF
>TRBJ2-7|many|TRBV7-3|.
TGTGCCAGCAGCCCGGCTTCGCTAACCGAGCAGTACTTC
CASSPASLTEQYF